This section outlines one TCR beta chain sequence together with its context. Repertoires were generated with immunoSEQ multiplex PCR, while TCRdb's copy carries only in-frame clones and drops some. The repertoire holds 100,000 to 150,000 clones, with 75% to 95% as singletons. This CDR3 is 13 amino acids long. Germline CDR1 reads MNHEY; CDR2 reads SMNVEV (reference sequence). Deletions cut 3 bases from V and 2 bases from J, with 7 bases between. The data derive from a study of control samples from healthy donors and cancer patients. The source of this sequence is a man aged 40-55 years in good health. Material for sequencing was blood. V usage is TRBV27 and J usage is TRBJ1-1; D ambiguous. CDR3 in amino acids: CASSFGYNTEAFF. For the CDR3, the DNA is TGTGCCAGCAGTTTCGGGTACAACACTGAAGCTTTCTTT.